These 28 T cell receptor beta chains were sequenced from one sample in a study of spatial heterogeneity in lung cancer. General observations from the study: Expanded intratumoral alpha and beta TCR counts tracked tumor mutation counts.

TCRdb analysed the 5' RACE reads with MiXCR anew, one entry per CDR3 protein. The table lists roughly 8,400 distinct CDR3 sequences, 4.5% of them singletons. No antigens are known for them. Specified time point: sample taken at primary tumor resection. The material sequenced was lung tumor tissue, taken at surgery. These receptor sequences come from a female donor with early-stage non-small cell lung cancer.

This clonotype has a count of ten or more. The chain joins TRBV15 to TRBJ2-1, with no clear D. The germline CDR1 and CDR2 sequences are LNHNV and YYDKDF (reference sequence). This CDR3 has 14 amino acids. The V and J ends lost 3 bases and 12 bases respectively, with 18 bases between them. The CDR3 DNA reads TGTGCCACCAGCAGGATTGGAGAGTTGCCAAGGCAGTTCTTC. Translated, it gives CATSRIGELPRQFF.

This clonotype appeared many times. The rearrangement links TRBV7-9 to TRBJ2-1; perhaps D is TRBD1 or TRBD2 (5 bases each). Trimming removed 0 bases at V and 15 bases at J, with 21 bases between. The CDR3 is made up of 15 amino acids. The germline V gene has CDR1 SEHNR and CDR2 FQNEAQ (reference sequence). CDR3 in DNA: TGTGCCAGCAGCTTAGCCGGGATAAATAGGGGAAGTTTGTTCTTC. Translation: CASSLAGINRGSLFF.

This clonotype was counted at least ten times. CDR3 loop: CASSLSVDQETQYF. The CDR3 coding sequence is TGTGCCAGCAGCTTATCCGTCGACCAAGAGACCCAGTACTTC. The chain combines TRBV7-6 with TRBJ2-5; D uncertain. Trimming cost V 2 bases and J 0 bases, with 7 bases left between them. Germline CDR1 and CDR2: SGHVS and FNYEAQ. This CDR3 is built from 14 residues.

This clonotype counts as medium-sized. The chain uses TRBV12-3 or TRBV12-4 and TRBJ2-2, with D hard to call. The V end lost 4 bases, the J end lost 0 bases, and 6 bases lay between the germline ends. The CDR3 has 14 amino acids. CDR3 protein: CASSSIANTGELFF. The CDR3 DNA is TGTGCCAGCAGTTCAATAGCGAACACCGGGGAGCTGTTTTTT.

In its sample, this clonotype ranks as medium-sized. J is TRBJ2-4 and V is TRBV20-1; 9 bases align to TRBD1. The CDR3 covers 14 residues. After removal of 1 base from V and 12 bases from J, the junction contained 10 bases not matched to a gene. CDR1 is DFQATT, CDR2 SNEGSKA, per germline (reference sequence). The CDR3 coding sequence is TGCAGTGCTAGAGTTCAGCCGGGACAGGGCAATCAGTACTTC. Amino acid sequence: CSARVQPGQGNQYF.

The table lists this clonotype with many counts. This chain connects TRBV25-1 to TRBJ1-3; D not resolved. This CDR3 is 13 amino acids long. Deletions cut 6 bases from V and 1 base from J, with 7 bases between. The germline CDR1 and CDR2 sequences are MGHDK and SYGVNS. CDR3 sequence: CASSDFSGNTIYF. CDR3 nucleotide sequence: TGTGCCAGCAGCGACTTTTCTGGAAACACCATATATTTT.

The V gene is TRBV12-3 or TRBV12-4, the J gene TRBJ1-1, with 10 positions matching TRBD1. Trimming at V came to 5 bases and at J to 0 bases, leaving 6 bases not matched to a gene. CDR3 length equals 16 residues. The CDR3 DNA follows: TGTGCCAGCAGTCCGACAGGGGGCGCCATGAACACTGAAGCTTTCTTT. This sequence encodes CASSPTGGAMNTEAFF.

By its share, this clonotype is medium-sized. In DNA, the CDR3 is TGTGCCAGCAGCCAAGATTTTCAGCGGGAGGGGAATGAGCAGTTCTTC. Amino acid sequence: CASSQDFQREGNEQFF. The chain recombines TRBV3-1 with TRBJ2-1, with 10 bases fitting TRBD2. V gave up 0 bases and J gave up 7 bases; unmatched junction bases: 6. Germline-derived CDR1 and CDR2 are LGHDT and YNNKEL (reference sequence). CDR3 size: 16 residues.

This clonotype was seen many times. The rearrangement links TRBV6-6 to TRBJ2-1, with D tentatively TRBD2 (6 bases). The CDR3 extends over 14 amino acids. The V end lost 8 bases, the J end lost 5 bases, and 16 bases lay between the germline ends. Germline CDR1 is MNHNY and CDR2 is SVGAGI (reference sequence). The CDR3 coding sequence is TGTGCCAGCGCAGGGAGGCGGGGAGACAATGAGCAGTTCTTC. Protein product: CASAGRRGDNEQFF.

This clonotype occurred a few times. V gene TRBV24-1 combines with J gene TRBJ2-7; 7 bases agree with TRBD1. CDR1 KGHDR and CDR2 SFDVKD come from the germline V gene. With 8 bases clipped from V and 5 bases from J, the junction kept 8 bases outside the gene matches. This CDR3 is 13 amino acids long. The CDR3 here is CATTNRQGDEQYF. The CDR3 nucleotides read TGTGCCACCACGAACCGACAGGGAGACGAGCAGTACTTC.

Sample share makes this clonotype medium-sized. The chain is built from TRBV18 and TRBJ2-7; weak D call: TRBD2 (6 bases). The CDR3 contains 15 residues. The germline V gene encodes CDR1 KGHSH and CDR2 LQKENI. With 3 bases removed from V and 5 bases from J, the gap between germline ends came to 17 bases. CDR3 bases: TGTGCCAGCTCACCTATCTCGGGAGTAGGGGACGAGCAGTACTTC. It yields the protein CASSPISGVGDEQYF.

In its sample, this clonotype is medium-sized. The chain carries TRBV20-1 and TRBJ2-7, with D perhaps TRBD2 (5 bases). Germline assignment: CDR1 DFQATT and CDR2 SNEGSKA (reference sequence). V was cut by 4 bases and J by 1 base, with 8 bases left in between. The CDR3 has 12 residues. The CDR3 bases are TGCAGTGCTACAACTAGATCCTACGAGCAGTACTTC. Residues: CSATTRSYEQYF.

In this sample, this clonotype is medium-sized (0.01 to 0.1%). J is TRBJ2-1 and V is TRBV20-1, with a tentative D call TRBD2 (6 bases). The V end was cut by 3 bases, the J end by 9 bases, with 12 bases between. The CDR3 contains 12 residues. Germline V gives CDR1 DFQATT, CDR2 SNEGSKA (reference sequence). The CDR3 protein is CSASRTNSEQFF. The CDR3 DNA follows: TGCAGTGCTAGCCGGACTAACAGTGAGCAGTTCTTC.

This clonotype has at least ten counts. This sequence joins TRBV11-2 and TRBJ2-1; 12 bases agree with TRBD2. The CDR3 consists of 20 residues. J lost 0 bases, V lost 5 bases, and 14 bases had no gene match. Germline V gene data show CDR1 as SGHAT and CDR2 as FQNNGV. For the CDR3, the DNA is TGTGCCAGCAGCCGAGGGGAACTAGCGGGAGGCCTTACCTCCTACAATGAGCAGTTCTTC. Translation gives CASSRGELAGGLTSYNEQFF.

This clonotype was recorded at least ten times. This sequence joins TRBV28 and TRBJ2-3; 7 bases agree with TRBD1. After removal of 2 bases from V and 0 bases from J, the junction contained 2 bases not matched to a gene. Germline V gives CDR1 MDHEN, CDR2 SYDVKM. The CDR3 spans 15 residues. CDR3 sequence: CASSLVQGSTDTQYF. CDR3 DNA: TGTGCCAGCAGTTTAGTACAGGGGAGCACAGATACGCAGTATTTT.

Judged by abundance, this clonotype is medium-sized. The rearrangement uses TRBV10-1 and TRBJ1-1; D gene ambiguous. The CDR3 is 13 amino acids. Germline assignment: CDR1 WNHNN and CDR2 SYGVQD (reference sequence). Trimming removed 0 bases from V and 7 bases from J, with 9 bases in between. This chain's CDR3 is CASSESRAGEAFF. The CDR3 nucleotides read TGCGCCAGCAGTGAGTCTAGGGCTGGTGAAGCTTTCTTT.

This clonotype is judged medium-sized. V is TRBV20-1 and J is TRBJ2-3; 10 nucleotides match TRBD1. J gave up 5 bases and V 6 bases, and 11 bases lay outside the gene matches. The CDR3 is 15 residues long. Germline CDR1 reads DFQATT; CDR2 reads SNEGSKA (reference sequence). The CDR3 loop reads CSAPRQGARVDTQYF. CDR3 DNA: TGCAGTGCGCCAAGACAGGGGGCGCGTGTAGATACGCAGTATTTT.

This clonotype was counted ten times or more. This chain uses TRBV28 with TRBJ2-5, with D maybe TRBD2 (5 bases). Germline values: CDR1 MDHEN, CDR2 SYDVKM. The V gene lost 4 bases and the J gene lost 8 bases, with 20 bases spanning the gap. The CDR3 is 15 residues long. CDR3 protein: CASSSVASGHLTQYF. CDR3 bases: TGTGCCAGCAGTTCAGTTGCCAGCGGCCACCTTACCCAGTACTTC.

To note about this clonotype: A read error may be the cause here, since a much bigger clone is one base away. The chain uses TRBV11-3 and TRBJ1-1; D remains ambiguous. Germline CDR1 reads SGHNT; CDR2 reads YENEEA. V was clipped by 5 bases and J by 0 bases, with 13 bases between them. The CDR3 loop spans 15 amino acids. For the CDR3, the DNA is TGTGCCAGCAGCCCGGGGTCAGAGATGAACACTGAAGCTTTCTTT. Translated, it gives CASSPGSEMNTEAFF.

This clonotype was seen ten or more times. This chain links TRBV29-1 with TRBJ2-1; perhaps TRBD1 as D (5 bases). V lost 0 bases to trimming and J lost 2 bases, with 14 bases between them. CDR1 and CDR2 (germline): SQVTM, ANQGSEA. The CDR3 loop spans 16 amino acids. CDR3: CSVEDQGQGTYNEQFF. For the CDR3, the DNA is TGCAGCGTTGAAGATCAAGGGCAGGGAACCTACAATGAGCAGTTCTTC.

This clonotype showed up many times. The rearrangement joins TRBV27 to TRBJ1-2; 8 bases are shared with TRBD1. The CDR3 covers 16 residues. Germline CDR1 and CDR2: MNHEY and SMNVEV (reference sequence). V lost 6 bases, J lost 8 bases, and 17 bases stayed unmatched. CDR3 residues: CASRSHTGGTTRGYTF. CDR3 coding DNA: TGTGCCAGCAGGTCCCATACAGGGGGGACAACCCGGGGCTACACCTTC.

This clonotype occurred a few times. The rearrangement uses TRBV6-5 and TRBJ1-2; 9 nucleotides match TRBD1. The V gene end was trimmed by 6 bases and the J gene end by 5 bases; junction bases not matched to a gene: 10. The CDR3 extends over 15 amino acids. Germline CDR1 reads MNHEY; CDR2 reads SVGAGI. CDR3 sequence: CASRITRDREYGYTF. CDR3 nucleotides: TGTGCCAGCAGGATTACCCGGGACAGGGAATATGGCTACACCTTC.

This clonotype rates as medium-sized (0.01 to 0.1%). The germline gene is not matched at one end of the junction; a read error may be the cause. The chain employs TRBV7-7 and TRBJ2-1; weak D call: TRBD2 (6 bases). CDR3 length: 13 amino acids. Looked up from germline, CDR1 is SSHAT and CDR2 is FNYEAQ (reference sequence). DNA for the CDR3: TGTGCTAGCAGCCCCCGACTAGGGCATGAGCAGTTCTTC. Protein sequence: CASSPRLGHEQFF.

This clonotype was counted many times. The rearrangement links TRBV6-1 to TRBJ2-7; D not certain. Germline V lookup: CDR1 MNHNS, CDR2 SASEGT. The CDR3 consists of 14 residues. Trimming stripped 4 bases from V and 3 bases from J, with 13 bases between. CDR3 sequence (DNA): TGTGCCAGCAGTGTGTCCCAGGCCTACTACGAGCAGTACTTC. Its protein is CASSVSQAYYEQYF.

In its sample, this clonotype is large. The gene calls are TRBV5-1 and TRBJ2-4, with a tentative D call TRBD2 (6 bases). V was shortened by 4 bases and J by 8 bases, with 13 bases between the two germline ends. CDR1 and CDR2 (germline): SGHRS, YFSETQ. The CDR3 has 13 residues. CDR3 sequence: CASSPNWGDIQYF. The CDR3 region has the DNA TGCGCCAGCAGCCCGAATTGGGGGGACATTCAGTACTTC. Full variable domain (remainder filled in from reference TRBV5-1 and TRBJ2-4): KAGVTQTPRYLIKTRGQQVTLSCSPISGHRSVSWYQQTPGQGLQFLFEYFSETQRNKGNFPGRFSGRQFSNSRSEMNVSTLELGDSALYLCASSPNWGDIQYFGAGTRLSVL.

This clonotype was recorded at least ten times. This sequence joins TRBV19 and TRBJ1-5, with a weak D call TRBD1 (5 bases). This CDR3 has 9 amino acids. The germline CDR1 and CDR2 sequences are LNHDA and SQIVND (reference sequence). CDR3 nucleotides: TGTGGGGTCGGGGCGCCCCAGCATTTT. This sequence encodes CGVGAPQHF.

This clonotype was detected many times. The CDR3 region has the DNA TGTGCCAGTAGAGCTAGCGGGAGGGCTCCCGGGGAGCTGTTTTTT. This codes for CASRASGRAPGELFF. The V call is TRBV19, the J call TRBJ2-2; 12 bases align to TRBD2. The J segment lost 6 bases and the V segment lost 6 bases, leaving 5 bases of the junction unmatched. Germline values: CDR1 LNHDA, CDR2 SQIVND (reference sequence). The CDR3 is made up of 15 amino acids.

This clonotype is medium-sized (0.01 to 0.1%). V is TRBV4-2 and J is TRBJ2-1, with 9 bases aligning to TRBD2. This CDR3 region has 16 residues. The V segment lost 5 bases and the J segment 3 bases; nucleotides outside the gene matches: 8. Germline V gene lookup returns CDR1 LGHNA and CDR2 YNFKEQ. CDR3 region: CASSSLAGAFYNEQFF. CDR3 in DNA: TGTGCCAGCAGCTCTTTAGCGGGAGCCTTCTACAATGAGCAGTTCTTC.